This T cell receptor (beta chain) was sequenced during a study of T cells in women clearing cervical HPV infection. Study-wide context: No precancer developed; the control's incident HPV16 infection cleared within 12 months.

Dot-blot hybridization genotyped cervical HPV amplified with MY09/MY11 PCR. A note on this clone: The read is 3 residues too short to cover the CDR3 end, so that end is filled in from the germline J gene.

CDR3 length equals 14 residues. Per the germline V gene, CDR1 is MNHEY and CDR2 is SMNVEV (reference sequence). The J segment lost 10 bases and the V segment lost 4 bases, leaving 4 bases of the junction unmatched. The method was immunoSEQ multiplex PCR; TCRdb's version includes in-frame clones alone and lacks a portion of them. Its clone listing holds around 39,000 clones. This rearrangement joins TRBV27 to TRBJ1-6; 10 positions match TRBD1. The source material was blood buffy coat. This clonotype was sampled from a woman aged 18 to 69 with a cervical HPV16 infection that either progressed to CIN3+ or cleared (not recorded which). The sequenced part of the CDR3 DNA is TGTGCCAGCAGTTGGGTGACAGGGGGCTCACCC. This gives the protein CASSWVTGGSP. The entire CDR3 sequence reads CASSWVTGGSPLHF.